This entry lists 20 T cell receptor beta chains sequenced from one sample in a study of cytomegalovirus exposure and HLA in healthy donors. PCR used 60 Vbeta primers and 13 Jbeta primers. The repertoire was sequenced with immunoSEQ multiplex PCR; TCRdb's copy has only in-frame clones and lacks some. The sample lists approximately 170,000 clones, just under 80% occurring once. The sample taken for sequencing was PBMCs. These receptors originate from a young man in good health and CMV-seropositive.

This chain joins TRBV7-9 and TRBJ2-1; 9 positions agree with TRBD2. CDR1 is SEHNR and CDR2 is FQNEAQ in the germline V gene (reference sequence). The CDR3 runs to 15 residues. Trimming removed 5 bases from V and 8 bases from J; junction bases left unmatched: 10. The CDR3 loop is CASSPQREVHDEQFF. The CDR3 region has the DNA TGTGCCAGCAGCCCCCAGCGGGAGGTTCACGATGAGCAGTTCTTC. Complete variable domain (other parts from reference TRBV7-9 and TRBJ2-1): DTGVSQNPRHKITKRGQNVTFRCDPISEHNRLYWYRQTLGQGPEFLTYFQNEAQLEKSRLLSDRFSAERPKGSFSTLEIQRTEQGDSAMYLCASSPQREVHDEQFFGPGTRLTVL.

V gene TRBV5-4 combines with J gene TRBJ2-2; D is perhaps TRBD1 (6 bases). The CDR3 length is 15 residues. Germline V gene lookup returns CDR1 SGHNT and CDR2 YYREEE (reference sequence). Deletions cut 4 bases from V and 3 bases from J, with 13 bases between. The CDR3 here is CASSPWGHDTGELFF. The CDR3 DNA sequence: TGTGCCAGCAGCCCGTGGGGGCATGACACCGGGGAGCTGTTTTTT. The full variable domain, its missing parts supplied by reference TRBV5-4 and TRBJ2-2, is ETGVTQSPTHLIKTRGQQVTLRCSSQSGHNTVSWYQQALGQGPQFIFQYYREEENGRGNFPPRFSGLQFPNYSSELNVNALELDDSALYLCASSPWGHDTGELFFGEGSRLTVL.

The chain joins TRBV5-1 to TRBJ2-6; the D gene is possibly TRBD1 (5 bases). This CDR3 comprises 15 residues. The germline gives CDR1 SGHRS, CDR2 YFSETQ. Trimming stripped 5 bases from V and 3 bases from J, with 12 bases between. This chain's CDR3 is CASSQGVVGANVLTF. The CDR3 DNA reads as TGCGCCAGCAGTCAAGGGGTGGTTGGGGCCAACGTCCTGACTTTC.

The V gene is TRBV7-9, the J gene TRBJ1-4; possibly TRBD1 for D (5 bases). V was shortened by 5 bases and J by 5 bases, with 15 bases between the two germline ends. CDR1 and CDR2 from the germline V gene are SEHNR and FQNEAQ (reference sequence). The CDR3 is 15 amino acids. The CDR3 reads CASSKGLQRNEKLFF. In DNA, the CDR3 is TGTGCCAGCAGCAAGGGACTCCAAAGAAATGAAAAACTGTTTTTT.

J is TRBJ2-6 and V is TRBV27; 7 bases align to TRBD1. After removal of 4 bases from V and 0 bases from J, the junction contained 6 bases not matched to a gene. This CDR3 contains 17 residues. Per the germline V gene, CDR1 is MNHEY and CDR2 is SMNVEV (reference sequence). The CDR3 is CASSSPGQNSGANVLTF. CDR3 nucleotide sequence: TGTGCCAGCAGTTCCCCGGGACAGAACTCTGGGGCCAACGTCCTGACTTTC.

This chain joins TRBV9 and TRBJ2-1; maybe TRBD2 (7 bases). The CDR3 is 15 amino acids. V was clipped by 3 bases and J by 5 bases, with 15 bases between them. CDR1 is SGDLS, CDR2 YYNGEE, per germline. The CDR3 nucleotides read TGTGCCAGCAGCGCCCAGGGGAGGGCTAACAATGAGCAGTTCTTC. It specifies CASSAQGRANNEQFF.

This clone was seen more than once but under ten times. The chain combines TRBV14 with TRBJ1-2; tentatively, D is TRBD1 (6 bases). The CDR3 consists of 16 residues. Trimming pared 5 bases from V and 5 bases from J, leaving 21 bases between. From germline, CDR1 is SGHDN and CDR2 FVKESK. The CDR3: CASSDTLGGGSYGYTF. DNA for the CDR3: TGTGCCAGCAGCGACACTTTAGGGGGGGGCTCGTATGGCTACACCTTC. Full variable domain (rest looked up from reference TRBV14 and TRBJ1-2): EAGVTQFPSHSVIEKGQTVTLRCDPISGHDNLYWYRRVMGKEIKFLLHFVKESKQDESGMPNNRFLAERTGGTYSTLKVQPAELEDSGVYFCASSDTLGGGSYGYTFGSGTRLTVV.

The chain is built from TRBV11-3 and TRBJ2-3, with 7 bases identical to TRBD2. The CDR3 consists of 13 residues. Unmatched junction bases numbered 4, after V lost 4 bases and J lost 6 bases. CDR1 SGHNT and CDR2 YENEEA come from the germline V gene. CDR3 nucleotides: TGTGCCAGCAGCTCTATGGGGGGGGATACGCAGTATTTT. Amino acids: CASSSMGGDTQYF.

The V and J genes are TRBV5-4 and TRBJ2-7; 8 nucleotides agree with TRBD1. With V trimmed by 0 bases and J by 6 bases, 5 bases remained unmatched. The CDR3 length is 14 residues. Per the germline V gene, CDR1 is SGHNT and CDR2 is YYREEE (reference sequence). The CDR3 sequence: CASSLGRGRIEQYF. DNA of the CDR3: TGTGCCAGCAGCTTGGGCAGGGGGCGCATCGAGCAGTACTTC. The full variable domain, with the rest looked up from reference TRBV5-4 and TRBJ2-7, is ETGVTQSPTHLIKTRGQQVTLRCSSQSGHNTVSWYQQALGQGPQFIFQYYREEENGRGNFPPRFSGLQFPNYSSELNVNALELDDSALYLCASSLGRGRIEQYFGPGTRLTVT.

This chain connects TRBV10-2 to TRBJ1-5; 7 nucleotides agree with TRBD1. Unmatched junction bases numbered 4, after V lost 6 bases and J lost 2 bases. The V gene's germline CDR1 is WSHSY and CDR2 SAAADI. The length of the CDR3 is 14 residues. Here the CDR3 reads CASRETGGNQPQHF. CDR3 coding DNA: TGCGCCAGCAGGGAAACAGGGGGCAATCAGCCCCAGCATTTT.

This chain links TRBV28 with TRBJ2-7; 7 positions match TRBD1. The CDR3 loop spans 14 amino acids. The J segment lost 5 bases and the V segment lost 5 bases, leaving 9 bases of the junction unmatched. Germline V gene sequence: CDR1 MDHEN, CDR2 SYDVKM. CDR3 nucleotides: TGTGCCAGCAGTATCCCGACAGGGAACCACGAGCAGTACTTC. Translation gives CASSIPTGNHEQYF.

The chain combines TRBV2 with TRBJ2-1; 7 nucleotides match TRBD2. Germline V gives CDR1 SNHLY, CDR2 FYNNEI. V was pared by 5 bases and J by 4 bases, with 11 bases of the junction left unmatched. The CDR3 sequence is 16 residues long. CDR3 in amino acids: CASSWTSGGVYNEQFF. The CDR3, as DNA: TGTGCCAGCAGTTGGACTAGTGGGGGGGTATACAATGAGCAGTTCTTC.

The sample holds one count of this clone. The CDR3 spells CASTYSSGANVLTF. The CDR3 nucleotides are TGTGCCAGTACCTACAGCTCTGGGGCCAACGTCCTGACTTTC. The chain combines TRBV5-5 with TRBJ2-6; D not certain. The CDR3 consists of 14 residues. Germline V gene lookup returns CDR1 SGHKS and CDR2 YYEKEE (reference sequence). V lost 8 bases and J 0 bases, leaving 9 bases between the germline ends.

The chain combines TRBV7-9 with TRBJ1-1, with TRBD1 identical over 8 bases. The CDR3 has 15 residues. V shed 7 bases, J shed 5 bases, and the junction held 12 bases outside the gene matches. The germline gives CDR1 SEHNR, CDR2 FQNEAQ (reference sequence). This CDR3 is CASTITGGRGTEAFF. Written as DNA, the CDR3 is TGTGCCAGCACCATAACAGGGGGACGTGGGACTGAAGCTTTCTTT.

The chain is built from TRBV5-1 and TRBJ2-5; TRBD1 agrees at 8 bases. CDR1 and CDR2 (germline): SGHRS, YFSETQ. After removal of 4 bases from V and 0 bases from J, the junction contained 8 bases not matched to a gene. The CDR3 is 16 amino acids. Here the CDR3 reads CASSGGTGGYQETQYF. The CDR3 coding sequence is TGCGCCAGCAGCGGGGGTACAGGGGGGTACCAAGAGACCCAGTACTTC.

This clone was detected only a few times. The genes are TRBV28 and TRBJ2-3; D may be TRBD2 (6 bases). Trimming pared 3 bases from V and 2 bases from J, leaving 12 bases between. CDR3 size: 15 residues. The germline gives CDR1 MDHEN, CDR2 SYDVKM. The CDR3 bases are TGTGCCAGCAGTTTCGAGGGACTGATCACAGATACGCAGTATTTT. It is translated as CASSFEGLITDTQYF.

The genes are TRBV29-1 and TRBJ2-3; 9 bases are shared with TRBD1. With V trimmed by 4 bases and J by 4 bases, 3 bases remained unmatched. CDR1 is SQVTM, CDR2 ANQGSEA, per germline. The CDR3 extends over 13 amino acids. CDR3 coding DNA: TGCAGCGTTGGACAGGGGGTTGCAGATACGCAGTATTTT. It codes for CSVGQGVADTQYF.

This clone has only a few counts. The chain links TRBV7-6 to TRBJ1-2; D might be TRBD1 (6 bases). Germline loops: CDR1 SGHVS, CDR2 FNYEAQ. V lost 0 bases to trimming and J lost 1 base, with 9 bases between them. The CDR3 is made up of 15 amino acids. The CDR3 loop reads CASSLAGGVNYGYTF. The DNA for the CDR3 is TGTGCCAGCAGCTTAGCAGGGGGTGTTAACTATGGCTACACCTTC.

V and J are TRBV5-4 and TRBJ1-2, with TRBD1 identical over 8 bases. Per the germline V gene, CDR1 is SGHNT and CDR2 is YYREEE (reference sequence). The CDR3 extends over 14 amino acids. J was trimmed by 6 bases and V by 3 bases; bases with no gene match: 7. CDR3 in amino acids: CASSSTGGRDGYTF. The CDR3 coding sequence is TGTGCCAGCAGCTCTACAGGGGGTAGGGATGGCTACACCTTC.

The chain employs TRBV6-5 and TRBJ1-2, with D unclear. Germline assignment: CDR1 MNHEY and CDR2 SVGAGI. The CDR3 loop spans 15 amino acids. Trimming left V 0 bases short and J 7 bases short, with 15 bases between. The CDR3: CASSYSMLHPGGYTF. CDR3 in DNA: TGTGCCAGCAGTTACTCGATGTTACACCCGGGTGGCTACACCTTC.